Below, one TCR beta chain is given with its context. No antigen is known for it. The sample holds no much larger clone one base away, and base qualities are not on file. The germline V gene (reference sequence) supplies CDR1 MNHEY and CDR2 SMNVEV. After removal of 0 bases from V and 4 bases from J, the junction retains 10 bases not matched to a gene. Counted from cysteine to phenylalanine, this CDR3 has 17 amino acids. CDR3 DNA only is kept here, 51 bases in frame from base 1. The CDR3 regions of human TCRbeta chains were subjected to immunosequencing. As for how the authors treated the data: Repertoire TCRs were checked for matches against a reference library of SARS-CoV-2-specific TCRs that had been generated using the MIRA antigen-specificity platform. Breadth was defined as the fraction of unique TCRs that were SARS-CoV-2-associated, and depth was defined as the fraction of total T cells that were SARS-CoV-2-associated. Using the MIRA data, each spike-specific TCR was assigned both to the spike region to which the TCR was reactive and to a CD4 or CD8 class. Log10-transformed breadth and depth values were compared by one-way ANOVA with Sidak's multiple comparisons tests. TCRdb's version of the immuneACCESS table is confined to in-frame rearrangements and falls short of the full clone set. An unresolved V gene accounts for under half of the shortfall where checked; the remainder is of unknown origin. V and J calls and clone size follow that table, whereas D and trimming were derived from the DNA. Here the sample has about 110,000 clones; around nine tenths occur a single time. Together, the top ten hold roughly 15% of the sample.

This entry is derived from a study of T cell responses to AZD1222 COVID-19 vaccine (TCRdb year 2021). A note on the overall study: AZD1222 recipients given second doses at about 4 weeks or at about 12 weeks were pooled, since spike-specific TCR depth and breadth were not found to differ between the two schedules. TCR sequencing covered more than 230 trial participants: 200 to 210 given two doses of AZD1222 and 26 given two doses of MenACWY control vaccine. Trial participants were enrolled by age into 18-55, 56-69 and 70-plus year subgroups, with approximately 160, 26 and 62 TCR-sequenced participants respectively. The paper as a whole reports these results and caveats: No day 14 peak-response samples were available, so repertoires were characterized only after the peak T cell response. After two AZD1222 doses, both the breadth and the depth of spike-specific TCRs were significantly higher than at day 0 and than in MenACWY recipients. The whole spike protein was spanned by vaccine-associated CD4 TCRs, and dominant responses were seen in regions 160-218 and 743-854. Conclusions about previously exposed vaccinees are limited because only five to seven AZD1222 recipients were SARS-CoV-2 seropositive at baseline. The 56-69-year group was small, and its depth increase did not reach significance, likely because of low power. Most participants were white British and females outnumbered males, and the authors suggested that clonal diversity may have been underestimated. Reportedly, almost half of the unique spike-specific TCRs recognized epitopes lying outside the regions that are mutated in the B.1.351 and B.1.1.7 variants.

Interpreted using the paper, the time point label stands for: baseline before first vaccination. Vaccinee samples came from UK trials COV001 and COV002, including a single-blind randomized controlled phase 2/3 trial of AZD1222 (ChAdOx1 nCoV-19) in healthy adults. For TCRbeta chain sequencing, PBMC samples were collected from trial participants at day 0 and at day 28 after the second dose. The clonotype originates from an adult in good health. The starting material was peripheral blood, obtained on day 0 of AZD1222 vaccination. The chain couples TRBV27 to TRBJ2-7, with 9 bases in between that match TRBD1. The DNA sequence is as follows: TGTGCCAGCAGTTTATCTCCACTAAACAGGGGGCTATACGAGCAGTACTTC. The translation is CASSLSPLNRGLYEQYF.